These T cell receptor beta chains were read from a single sample in a study of blood T cells in healthy people across ages. TCRdb analysed the 5' RACE reads with MiXCR anew, one entry per CDR3 protein. This sample has some 1,500,000 distinct CDR3 sequences, with under 55% found just once. Sequencing input: blood. Every receptor here comes from a woman aged 18-30 years in good health. Each CDR3 is given with its conserved first and last residue. D genes are given only for firm matches. Clone size appears in some rows only: once, few, many, or a class for an expanded clone.

cdr3_length j_call v_call d_call clone_size cdr3_nt cdr3_aa
17 TRBJ2-1 TRBV28 . . TGTGCCAGCAGTCTGTCTCTAGCGGGACAGGGGTACAATGAGCAGTTCTTC CASSLSLAGQGYNEQFF
14 TRBJ2-1 TRBV5-1 . . TGCGCCAGCAGCTTGTGCGGGGCCGCAAATGAGCAGTCCTTC CASSLCGAANEQSF
14 TRBJ2-7 TRBV7-2 . . TGTGCCAGAAGTCCGGGACATTCCTCCTACGAGCAGTACTTC CARSPGHSSYEQYF
12 TRBJ2-1 TRBV9 . few TGTGCCAGCAGCGCCCGACAGACTGAGCAGTTCTTC CASSARQTEQFF
12 TRBJ2-7 TRBV7-9 . few TGTGCCAGCAGCTGGGGTGTCTACGAGCAGTACTTC CASSWGVYEQYF
12 TRBJ2-1 TRBV27 . . TGTGCCAGCAGTACCCGCAAAGGGGAGCAGTTCTTC CASSTRKGEQFF
12 TRBJ2-7 TRBV20-1 TRBD1 . TGCAGTGCTTGGGCGACAGGGTACGGGCAGTACTTC CSAWATGYGQYF
12 TRBJ2-7 TRBV10-3 . few TGTGCCATCGGGCGGGACTCCTACGAGCAGTACTTC CAIGRDSYEQYF
12 TRBJ1-1 TRBV29-1 . . TGCAGCGGGAAAGGGAGGTACACTGAAGCTTTCTTT CSGKGRYTEAFF
16 TRBJ2-3 TRBV29-1 . few TGCAGCGTTGAAGATGGAGCTATTTCATCCCCAGATACGCAGTATTTT CSVEDGAISSPDTQYF
15 TRBJ2-1 TRBV4-1 . . TGCGCCAGCAGCCAAATTGGGACTCGTAACAATGAGCAGTTCTTC CASSQIGTRNNEQFF
15 TRBJ1-2 TRBV12-3/TRBV12-4 . . TGTGCCAGCAGTTCACTACAATTCGCTCACTATGGCTACACCTTC CASSSLQFAHYGYTF
15 TRBJ2-5 TRBV9 TRBD2 . TGTGCCAGCAGCGGGGAGGGGACTTCGCAAGAGACCCAGTACTTC CASSGEGTSQETQYF
15 TRBJ1-5 TRBV6-2/TRBV6-3 . . TGTGCCAGCAGTTACTCGAGCCGGGGCGATCAGCCCCAGCATTTT CASSYSSRGDQPQHF
13 TRBJ1-5 TRBV29-1 . . TGCAGCGTTGAAGTTCCTAACGCAGGAGCCCAGCATTTT CSVEVPNAGAQHF
14 TRBJ1-4 TRBV20-1 . . TGCAGTGCTAGGAGTTTTCACCTTAATGAAAAACTGTTTTTT CSARSFHLNEKLFF
16 TRBJ2-5 TRBV7-2 TRBD2 few TGTGCCAGCAGCTTAGGGGGGACTAGCGGGGTCAATGAGCAGTACTTC CASSLGGTSGVNEQYF
15 TRBJ2-2 TRBV5-1 TRBD2 few TGCGCCAGCAGATCCCTAGCGGCGAACACCGGGGAGCTGTTTTTT CASRSLAANTGELFF
14 TRBJ2-7 TRBV5-1 TRBD2 . TGCGCCAGCAGCGTTGCCGCTAGCGGTCCGGTGCAGTACTTC CASSVAASGPVQYF
13 TRBJ2-7 TRBV12-5 . few TGTGCTAGTGGTTTGGCCAGGCAAAGGGAGCAGTACTTC CASGLARQREQYF
14 TRBJ2-5 TRBV14 . . TGTGCCAGCAGCCAAGATAATGGCCGGGAGACCCAGTACTTC CASSQDNGRETQYF
14 TRBJ2-1 TRBV6-5 TRBD2 . TGTGCCAGCAGTAGCCCGGGACTAGATTGTGAGCAGTTCTTC CASSSPGLDCEQFF
14 TRBJ2-6 TRBV6-5 . . TGTGCCAGCACCGTATGCTCTGGGGCCAACGTCCTGACTTTC CASTVCSGANVLTF
18 TRBJ1-6 TRBV2 . . TGTGCCAGCAGAGAGGGCCCGGAGAGCAGGGTCTTTTATTCACCCCTCCACTTT CASREGPESRVFYSPLHF
15 TRBJ2-7 TRBV25-1 TRBD1 many TGTGCCAGCAGTGCCTCCGGGACAGGGGTCTACGAGCAGTACTTC CASSASGTGVYEQYF
17 TRBJ2-4 TRBV20-1 . . TGCAGTGCTATTAAGGGGTTGAGGGACCTAGCCAAAAACATTCAGTACTTC CSAIKGLRDLAKNIQYF
12 TRBJ2-1 TRBV7-9 . . TGTGCCAGCAGCTTAGAGGCGGGACCGCAGTTCTTC CASSLEAGPQFF
15 TRBJ2-5 TRBV10-3 TRBD1 . TGTGCCATAAGACCTCAGCAGGGGGCGGAAGAGACCCAGTACTTC CAIRPQQGAEETQYF
13 TRBJ2-3 TRBV5-1 . . TGCGCCAGCAGCCCGGTCCCCACAGATGCGCAGTATTTT CASSPVPTDAQYF
14 TRBJ2-7 TRBV12-3/TRBV12-4 . . TGTGCCAGCACCCTCGGGTCGGCCTCCTACGAGCAGTACTTC CASTLGSASYEQYF
13 TRBJ2-7 TRBV6-2/TRBV6-3 . many TGTGCCAGCAGCTCAATCATCCCCTCCGAGCAGTACTTC CASSSIIPSEQYF
12 TRBJ1-6 TRBV4-2 . few TGTGCCAGCAGCCAACGGGAAACACCCCTCCACTTT CASSQRETPLHF
14 TRBJ1-5 TRBV29-1 TRBD1 . TGCAGCGTGCTGGGGACAGGGGTGCATCAGCCCCAGCATTTT CSVLGTGVHQPQHF
15 TRBJ2-1 TRBV4-3 . many TGCGCCAGCAGCCAAGGGTTGAGTAAATATAATGAGCAGTTCTTC CASSQGLSKYNEQFF
15 TRBJ1-2 TRBV30 . . TGTGCCTGGAGTCTGTCTTACGGAGTACCCTGGGGCTACACCTTC CAWSLSYGVPWGYTF
14 TRBJ2-7 TRBV7-2 TRBD2 many TGTGCCAGCAGTTTAGGACTAGCGGGAGACGAGCAGTACTTC CASSLGLAGDEQYF
16 TRBJ2-3 TRBV7-9 . once TGTGCCAGCAGCCACACAGGTCCGGGAAGCACAGATACGCAGTATTTT CASSHTGPGSTDTQYF
16 TRBJ2-5 TRBV27 . few TGTGCCAGCAGTTCCTTGGCTAGCTCGGGTGGTGAGACCCAGTACTTC CASSSLASSGGETQYF